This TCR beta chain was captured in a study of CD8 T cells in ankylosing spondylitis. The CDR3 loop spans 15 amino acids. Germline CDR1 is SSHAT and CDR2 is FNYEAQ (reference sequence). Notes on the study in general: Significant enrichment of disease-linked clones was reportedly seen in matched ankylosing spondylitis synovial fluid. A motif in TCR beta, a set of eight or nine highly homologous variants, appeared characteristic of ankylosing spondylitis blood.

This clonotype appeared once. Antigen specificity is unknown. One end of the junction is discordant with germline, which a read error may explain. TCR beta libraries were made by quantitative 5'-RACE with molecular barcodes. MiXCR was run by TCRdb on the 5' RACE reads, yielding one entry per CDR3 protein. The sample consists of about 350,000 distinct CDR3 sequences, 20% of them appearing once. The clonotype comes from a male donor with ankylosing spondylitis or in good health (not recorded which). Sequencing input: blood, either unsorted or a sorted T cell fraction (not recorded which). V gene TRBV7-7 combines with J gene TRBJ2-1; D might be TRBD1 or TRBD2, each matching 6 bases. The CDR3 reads CASSIGGSSYNEQFF. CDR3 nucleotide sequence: TGTGCTAGCAGCATCGGGGGCAGCTCCTACAATGAGCAGTTCTTC.